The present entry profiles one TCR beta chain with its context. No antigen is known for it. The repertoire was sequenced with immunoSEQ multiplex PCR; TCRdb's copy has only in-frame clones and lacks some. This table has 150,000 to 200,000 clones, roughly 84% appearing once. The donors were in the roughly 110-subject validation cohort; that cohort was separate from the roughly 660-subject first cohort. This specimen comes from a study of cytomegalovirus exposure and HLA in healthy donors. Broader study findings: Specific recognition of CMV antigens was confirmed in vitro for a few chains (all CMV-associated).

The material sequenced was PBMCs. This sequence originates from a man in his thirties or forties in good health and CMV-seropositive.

The CDR3: CASSFYRGRNTEAFF. CDR3 coding DNA: TGTGCCAGCAGCTTTTACAGGGGGCGGAACACTGAAGCTTTCTTT. The rearrangement joins TRBV21-1 to TRBJ1-1; TRBD1 was called by the table and not checked on the DNA. TRBV21-1 corresponds to a pseudogene. CDR3 length: 15 residues.